A single sample is the source of the 23 T cell receptor beta chains below, sequenced in a study of T cell responses to AZD1222 COVID-19 vaccine. The assay was immunoSEQ multiplex PCR, and TCRdb's table has in-frame clones only and misses some. Seen here are about 70,000 clones, around 85% observed once, and the top ten hold around 21%. Sequenced here: peripheral blood, sampled on day 0 of AZD1222 vaccination. The origin of the receptors is an adult in good health.

CDR3 protein: CASSYSDKNTEAFF. The DNA of the CDR3 is TGTGCCAGCAGTTACTCAGATAAGAACACTGAAGCTTTCTTT. The chain recombines TRBV6-5 with TRBJ1-1; no reliable D call. The germline V and J ends were trimmed by 0 bases and 1 base, with 6 bases remaining between them. The CDR3 is 14 amino acids. In germline, CDR1 is MNHEY, CDR2 SVGAGI.

The chain has TRBV19 and TRBJ1-1; TRBD1 is a possible D gene (5 bases). This CDR3 has 17 residues. Trimming cost V 6 bases and J 5 bases, with 25 bases left between them. CDR1 LNHDA and CDR2 SQIVND come from the germline V gene (reference sequence). The DNA of the CDR3 is TGTGCCAGTAGCAAGAGGGGAGTTGGGGGATTCGGGACTGAAGCTTTCTTT. It codes for CASSKRGVGGFGTEAFF.

This clone turned up a few times. The chain uses TRBV9 and TRBJ2-7; the D gene is possibly TRBD1 (8 bases). The CDR3 length is 15 residues. Trimming cost V 4 bases and J 4 bases, with 18 bases left between them. Germline CDR1 reads SGDLS; CDR2 reads YYNGEE. The CDR3 region is CASSPSGTGIYEQYF. In nucleotides, the CDR3 is TGTGCCAGCAGCCCAAGCGGGACAGGAATTTACGAGCAGTACTTC.

The CDR3: CASSRPLDRDFGYTF. The CDR3 coding sequence is TGTGCCAGCAGCCGACCTCTCGACAGGGATTTTGGCTACACCTTC. The genes are TRBV5-6 and TRBJ1-2, with 7 bases lining up with TRBD1. This CDR3 region has 15 residues. The junction had 13 bases not matched to a gene; V was cut back by 4 bases and J by 7 bases. The germline CDR1 and CDR2 sequences are SGHDT and YYEEEE.

The chain links TRBV14 to TRBJ2-1, with TRBD1 as a possible D gene (6 bases). Looked up from germline, CDR1 is SGHDN and CDR2 is FVKESK. The V end was cut by 1 base, the J end by 8 bases, with 12 bases between. The CDR3 is 14 amino acids. Here the CDR3 reads CASSQAFPGDEQFF. The CDR3 bases are TGTGCCAGCAGCCAAGCTTTCCCAGGGGATGAGCAGTTCTTC.

In the case of this clone: Additional DNA sequences in this sample encode the identical CDR3. The J gene is TRBJ1-5, the V gene TRBV7-9; D is undetermined. The CDR3 is 12 residues long. From germline, CDR1 is SEHNR and CDR2 FQNEAQ (reference sequence). V lost 6 bases, J lost 0 bases, and 3 bases lay in between. The CDR3 region has the DNA TGTGCCAGCAGTTATAGCAATCAGCCCCAGCATTTT. This gives the protein CASSYSNQPQHF.

The chain employs TRBV12-3 or TRBV12-4 and TRBJ2-6; D call uncertain. CDR3 length: 11 amino acids. V dropped 4 bases and J dropped 6 bases, with 1 base sitting between them. Written as DNA, the CDR3 is TGTGCCAGCAGTTCGGCCAACGTCCTGACTTTC. Amino acids: CASSSANVLTF.

The J gene is TRBJ2-1, the V gene TRBV3-1 (or the pseudogene TRBV3-2); 16 nucleotides agree with TRBD2. This CDR3 region has 18 residues. Germline V lookup: CDR1 LGHDT, CDR2 YNNKEL (reference sequence). J lost 4 bases, V lost 3 bases, and 6 bases had no gene match. The CDR3 loop is CASSQAWGLAGGYNEQFF. The CDR3 DNA is TGTGCCAGCAGCCAGGCCTGGGGACTAGCGGGGGGGTACAATGAGCAGTTCTTC.

This chain connects TRBV19 to TRBJ1-1; D is ambiguous. The CDR3 totals 14 residues. Germline V gene lookup returns CDR1 LNHDA and CDR2 SQIVND (reference sequence). V lost 0 bases, J lost 5 bases, and 10 bases lay in between. The CDR3 here is CASSIEGLRTEAFF. As DNA, the CDR3 is TGTGCCAGTAGTATAGAAGGGTTAAGGACTGAAGCTTTCTTT.

This clone appeared once. The chain joins TRBV19 to TRBJ2-2; 8 nucleotides match TRBD2. After removal of 10 bases from V and 5 bases from J, the junction contained 12 bases not matched to a gene. CDR3 length equals 15 residues. CDR1 is LNHDA, CDR2 SQIVND, per germline (reference sequence). The chain's CDR3 is CATTPGGAGTGELFF. The CDR3 coding sequence is TGTGCCACCACACCCGGGGGGGCAGGAACCGGGGAGCTGTTTTTT.

The V gene is TRBV7-2, the J gene TRBJ1-1, with D unclear. The CDR3 has 13 amino acids. Between the trimmed V and J ends, which lost 2 bases and 1 base, there was a span of 5 bases. CDR1 and CDR2 (germline): SGHTA, FQGNSA. CDR3 nucleotide sequence: TGTGCCAGCAGCTTAAAAGCGAACACTGAAGCTTTCTTT. It yields the protein CASSLKANTEAFF. Using reference TRBV7-2 and TRBJ1-1 for the parts outside the CDR3, the full variable domain is GAGVSQSPSNKVTEKGKDVELRCDPISGHTALYWYRQSLGQGLEFLIYFQGNSAPDKSGLPSDRFSAERTGGSVSTLTIQRTQQEDSAVYLCASSLKANTEAFFGQGTRLTVV.

The sample holds a few counts of this clone. J is TRBJ2-7 and V is TRBV19; D perhaps matches TRBD1 (6 bases). The CDR3 runs to 14 residues. Germline CDR1 LNHDA, CDR2 SQIVND (reference sequence). The ends were cut back, 2 bases at V and 4 bases at J, with 12 bases in the middle. CDR3 in DNA: TGTGCCAGTAGTATAAGGGGGACCCCGTACGAGCAGTACTTC. This encodes CASSIRGTPYEQYF.

The chain joins TRBV6-5 to TRBJ2-7; 7 positions match TRBD1. Germline assignment: CDR1 MNHEY and CDR2 SVGAGI. This CDR3 comprises 12 residues. The trim removed 6 bases at V and 5 bases at J, leaving 4 bases unmatched. The CDR3 loop reads CASSRQGNEQYF. CDR3 DNA: TGTGCCAGCAGCCGACAGGGTAACGAGCAGTACTTC.

This clone was seen a few times. The chain recombines TRBV5-6 with TRBJ1-2; a possible D gene is TRBD1 (5 bases). The germline V gene encodes CDR1 SGHDT and CDR2 YYEEEE. This CDR3 contains 12 residues. Trimming removed 0 bases from V and 5 bases from J, with 5 bases in between. The CDR3 DNA follows: TGTGCCAGCAGCTTGGAGGGGTATGGCTACACCTTC. Protein: CASSLEGYGYTF. The complete variable domain, with remaining parts taken from reference TRBV5-6 and TRBJ1-2, reads DAGVTQSPTHLIKTRGQQVTLRCSPKSGHDTVSWYQQALGQGPQFIFQYYEEEERQRGNFPDRFSGHQFPNYSSELNVNALLLGDSALYLCASSLEGYGYTFGSGTRLTVV.

V usage is TRBV10-3 and J usage is TRBJ2-1; D is uncertain. This CDR3 is 12 amino acids long. Germline V CDR1 and CDR2: ENHRY, SYGVKD. Trimming removed 6 bases at V and 5 bases at J, with 8 bases between. In DNA form, the CDR3 reads TGTGCCATCAGGGCCGCGGACAATGAGCAGTTCTTC. It translates to CAIRAADNEQFF.

J is TRBJ1-5 and V is TRBV3-1 (or the pseudogene TRBV3-2); D is possibly TRBD1 (5 bases). The V and J ends lost 1 base and 6 bases respectively, with 13 bases between them. This CDR3 contains 15 residues. Germline V CDR1 and CDR2: LGHDT, YNNKEL (reference sequence). The CDR3 DNA reads as TGTGCCAGCAGCCAAGGGGGCCGATACAGTCAGCCCCAGCATTTT. This encodes CASSQGGRYSQPQHF.

The gene calls are TRBV7-9 and TRBJ1-2; 9 nucleotides align to TRBD1. Germline-derived CDR1 and CDR2 are SEHNR and FQNEAQ (reference sequence). J gave up 8 bases and V 5 bases, and 6 bases lay outside the gene matches. The CDR3 contains 13 residues. CDR3 nucleotides: TGTGCCAGCAGCCGGACAGGGGCGGGAGGCTACACCTTC. Protein product: CASSRTGAGGYTF. Complete variable domain (other parts from reference TRBV7-9 and TRBJ1-2): DTGVSQNPRHKITKRGQNVTFRCDPISEHNRLYWYRQTLGQGPEFLTYFQNEAQLEKSRLLSDRFSAERPKGSFSTLEIQRTEQGDSAMYLCASSRTGAGGYTFGSGTRLTVV.

The rearrangement links TRBV9 to TRBJ2-1, with D unresolved. Trimming removed 0 bases at V and 5 bases at J, with 6 bases between. In germline, CDR1 is SGDLS, CDR2 YYNGEE. The CDR3 runs to 13 residues. The CDR3 reads CASSVGLDNEQFF. The CDR3 nucleotides are TGTGCCAGCAGCGTAGGTCTCGACAATGAGCAGTTCTTC.

The genes are TRBV19 and TRBJ1-2, with 7 bases identical to TRBD1. The CDR3 covers 12 residues. In germline, CDR1 is LNHDA, CDR2 SQIVND (reference sequence). The J segment lost 8 bases and the V segment lost 5 bases, leaving 5 bases of the junction unmatched. Written as DNA, the CDR3 is TGTGCCAGTAGTGGTCACAGGGGCGGCTACACCTTC. Its protein product is CASSGHRGGYTF.

In this sample, this clone turned up a few times. The rearrangement uses TRBV3-1 (or the pseudogene TRBV3-2) and TRBJ1-6; 9 nucleotides match TRBD1. Germline CDR1 is LGHDT and CDR2 is YNNKEL (reference sequence). The V gene end was trimmed by 4 bases and the J gene end by 9 bases; junction bases not matched to a gene: 10. The CDR3 is 16 amino acids. The DNA for the CDR3 is TGTGCCAGCAGCCGAGGACAGGGGATAGTTGGTTCACCCCTCCACTTT. Translated, it gives CASSRGQGIVGSPLHF.

The chain couples TRBV6-5 to TRBJ1-2; 8 positions agree with TRBD1. The CDR3 is 15 residues long. Trimming removed 5 bases from V and 3 bases from J; junction bases left unmatched: 8. CDR1 is MNHEY and CDR2 is SVGAGI in the germline V gene. The CDR3: CASSPGQGVYYGYTF. CDR3 bases: TGTGCCAGCAGTCCCGGACAGGGTGTCTACTATGGCTACACCTTC.

This clone was detected only once. The chain has TRBV12-3 or TRBV12-4 and TRBJ1-4; no firm D call. The CDR3 length is 13 residues. V dropped 5 bases and J dropped 4 bases, with 8 bases sitting between them. The CDR3 spells CASSDGLNEKLFF. Here the CDR3 DNA reads TGTGCCAGCAGTGACGGCCTTAATGAAAAACTGTTTTTT.

This clone was seen just once. The chain couples TRBV6-5 to TRBJ2-1; 7 bases agree with TRBD2. This CDR3 has 15 residues. The ends lost 6 bases at V and 4 bases at J; junction bases unmatched: 9. Germline CDR1 and CDR2: MNHEY and SVGAGI. This chain's CDR3 is CASSLGRRGYNEQFF. Written as DNA, the CDR3 is TGTGCCAGCAGCCTCGGGAGGCGAGGGTACAATGAGCAGTTCTTC.